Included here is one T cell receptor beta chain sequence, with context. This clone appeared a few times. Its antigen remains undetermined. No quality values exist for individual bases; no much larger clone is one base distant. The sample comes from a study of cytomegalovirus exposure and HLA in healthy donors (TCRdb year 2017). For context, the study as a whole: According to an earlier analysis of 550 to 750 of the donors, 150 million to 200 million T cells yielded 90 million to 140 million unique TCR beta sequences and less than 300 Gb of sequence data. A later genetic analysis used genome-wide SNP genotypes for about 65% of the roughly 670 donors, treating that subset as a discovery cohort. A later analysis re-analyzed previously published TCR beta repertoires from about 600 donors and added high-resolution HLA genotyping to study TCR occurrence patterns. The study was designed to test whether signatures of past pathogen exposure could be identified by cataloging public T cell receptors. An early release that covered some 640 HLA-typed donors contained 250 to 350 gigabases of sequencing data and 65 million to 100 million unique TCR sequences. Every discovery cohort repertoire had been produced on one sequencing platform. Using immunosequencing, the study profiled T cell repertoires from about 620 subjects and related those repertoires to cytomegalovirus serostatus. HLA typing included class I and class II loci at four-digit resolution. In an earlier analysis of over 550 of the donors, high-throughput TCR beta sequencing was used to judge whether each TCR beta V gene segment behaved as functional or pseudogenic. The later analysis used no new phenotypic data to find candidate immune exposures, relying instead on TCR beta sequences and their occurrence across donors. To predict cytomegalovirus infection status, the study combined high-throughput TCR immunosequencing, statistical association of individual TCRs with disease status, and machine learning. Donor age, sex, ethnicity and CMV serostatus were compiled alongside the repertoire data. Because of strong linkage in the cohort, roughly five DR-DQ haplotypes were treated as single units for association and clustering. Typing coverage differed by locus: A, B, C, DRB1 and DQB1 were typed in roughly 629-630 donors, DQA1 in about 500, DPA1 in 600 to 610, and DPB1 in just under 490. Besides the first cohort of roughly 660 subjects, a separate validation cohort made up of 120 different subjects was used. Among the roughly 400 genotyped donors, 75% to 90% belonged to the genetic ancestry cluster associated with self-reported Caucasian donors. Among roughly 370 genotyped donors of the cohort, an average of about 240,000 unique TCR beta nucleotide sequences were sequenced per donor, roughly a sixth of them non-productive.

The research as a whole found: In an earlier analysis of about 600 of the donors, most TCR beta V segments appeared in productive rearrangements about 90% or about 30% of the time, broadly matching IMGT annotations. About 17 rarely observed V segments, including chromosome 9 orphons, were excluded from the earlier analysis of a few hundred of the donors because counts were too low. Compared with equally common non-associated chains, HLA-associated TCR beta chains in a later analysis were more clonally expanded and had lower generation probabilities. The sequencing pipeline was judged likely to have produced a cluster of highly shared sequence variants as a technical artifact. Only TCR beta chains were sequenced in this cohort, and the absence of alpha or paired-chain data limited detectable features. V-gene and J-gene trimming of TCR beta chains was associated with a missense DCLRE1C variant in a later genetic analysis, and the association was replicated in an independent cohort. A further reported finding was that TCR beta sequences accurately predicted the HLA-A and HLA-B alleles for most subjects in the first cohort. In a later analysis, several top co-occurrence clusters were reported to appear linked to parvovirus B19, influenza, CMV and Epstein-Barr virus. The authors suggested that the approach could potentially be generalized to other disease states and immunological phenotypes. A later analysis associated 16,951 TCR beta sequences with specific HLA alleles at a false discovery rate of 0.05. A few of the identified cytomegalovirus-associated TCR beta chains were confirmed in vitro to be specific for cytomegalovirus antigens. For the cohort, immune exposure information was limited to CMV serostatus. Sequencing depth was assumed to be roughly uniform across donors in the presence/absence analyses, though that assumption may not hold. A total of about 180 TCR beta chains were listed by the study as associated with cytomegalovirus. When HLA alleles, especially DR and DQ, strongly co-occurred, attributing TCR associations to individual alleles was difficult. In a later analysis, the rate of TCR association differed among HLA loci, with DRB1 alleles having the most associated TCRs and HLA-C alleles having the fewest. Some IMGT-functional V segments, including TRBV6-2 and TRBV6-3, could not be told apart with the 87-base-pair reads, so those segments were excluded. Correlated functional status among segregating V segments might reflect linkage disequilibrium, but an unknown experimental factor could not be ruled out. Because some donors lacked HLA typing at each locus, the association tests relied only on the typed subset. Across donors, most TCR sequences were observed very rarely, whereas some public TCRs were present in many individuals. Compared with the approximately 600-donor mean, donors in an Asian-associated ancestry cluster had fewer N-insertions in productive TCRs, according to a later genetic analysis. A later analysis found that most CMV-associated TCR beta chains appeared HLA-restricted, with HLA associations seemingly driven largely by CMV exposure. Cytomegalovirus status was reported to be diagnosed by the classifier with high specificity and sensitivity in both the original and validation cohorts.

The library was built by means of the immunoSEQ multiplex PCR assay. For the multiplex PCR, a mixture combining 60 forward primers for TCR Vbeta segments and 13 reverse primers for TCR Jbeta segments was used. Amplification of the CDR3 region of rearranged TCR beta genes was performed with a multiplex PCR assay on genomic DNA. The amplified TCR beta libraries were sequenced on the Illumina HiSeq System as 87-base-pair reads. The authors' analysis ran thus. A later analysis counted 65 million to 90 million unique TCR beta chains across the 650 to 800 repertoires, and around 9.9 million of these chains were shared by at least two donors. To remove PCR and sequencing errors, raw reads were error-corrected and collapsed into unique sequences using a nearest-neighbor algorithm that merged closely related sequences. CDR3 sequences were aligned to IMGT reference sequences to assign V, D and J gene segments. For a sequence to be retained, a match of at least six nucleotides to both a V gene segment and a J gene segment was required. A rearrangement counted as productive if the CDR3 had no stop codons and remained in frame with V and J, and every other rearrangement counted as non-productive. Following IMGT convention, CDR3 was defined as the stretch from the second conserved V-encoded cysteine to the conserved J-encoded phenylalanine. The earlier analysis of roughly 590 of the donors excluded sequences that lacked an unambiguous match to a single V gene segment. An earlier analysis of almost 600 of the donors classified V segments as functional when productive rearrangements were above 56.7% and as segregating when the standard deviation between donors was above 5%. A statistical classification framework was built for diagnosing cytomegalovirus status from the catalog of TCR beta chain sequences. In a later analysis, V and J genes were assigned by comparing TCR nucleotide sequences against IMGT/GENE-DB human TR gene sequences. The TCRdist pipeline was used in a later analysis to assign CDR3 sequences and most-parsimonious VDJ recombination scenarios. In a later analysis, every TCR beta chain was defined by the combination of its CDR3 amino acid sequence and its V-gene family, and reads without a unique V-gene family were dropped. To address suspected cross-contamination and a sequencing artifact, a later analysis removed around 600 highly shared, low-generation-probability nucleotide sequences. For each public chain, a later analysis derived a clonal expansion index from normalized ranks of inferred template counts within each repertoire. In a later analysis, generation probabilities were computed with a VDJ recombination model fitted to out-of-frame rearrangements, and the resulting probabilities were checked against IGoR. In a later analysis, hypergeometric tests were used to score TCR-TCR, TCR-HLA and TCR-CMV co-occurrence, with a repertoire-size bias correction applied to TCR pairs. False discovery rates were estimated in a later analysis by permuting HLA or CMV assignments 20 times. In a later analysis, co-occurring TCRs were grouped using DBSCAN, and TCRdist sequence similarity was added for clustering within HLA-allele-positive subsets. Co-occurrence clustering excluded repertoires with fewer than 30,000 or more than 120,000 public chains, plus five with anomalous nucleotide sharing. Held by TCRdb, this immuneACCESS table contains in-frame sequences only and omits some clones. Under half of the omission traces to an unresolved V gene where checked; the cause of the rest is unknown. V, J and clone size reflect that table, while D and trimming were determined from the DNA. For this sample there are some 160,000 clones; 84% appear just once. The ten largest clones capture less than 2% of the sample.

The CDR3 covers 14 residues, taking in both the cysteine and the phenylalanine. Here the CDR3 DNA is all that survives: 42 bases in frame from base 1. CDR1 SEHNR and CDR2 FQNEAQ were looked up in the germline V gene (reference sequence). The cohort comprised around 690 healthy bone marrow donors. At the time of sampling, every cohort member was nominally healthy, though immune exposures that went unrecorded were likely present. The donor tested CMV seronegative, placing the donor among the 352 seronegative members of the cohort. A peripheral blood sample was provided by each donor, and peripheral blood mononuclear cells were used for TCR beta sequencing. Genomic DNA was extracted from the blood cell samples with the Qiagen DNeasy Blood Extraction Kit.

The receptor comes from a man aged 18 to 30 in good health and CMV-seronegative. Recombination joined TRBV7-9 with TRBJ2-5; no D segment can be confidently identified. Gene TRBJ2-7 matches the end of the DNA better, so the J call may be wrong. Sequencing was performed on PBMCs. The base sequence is TGTGCCAGCAGCTTTTCAACTATGCCCTACGAGCAGTACTTC. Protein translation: CASSFSTMPYEQYF.